This T cell receptor (beta chain) stems from a study of cytomegalovirus exposure and HLA in healthy donors. Study-level points and caveats: Highly shared variants forming one cluster were likely a sequencing artifact.

This clone was detected once. Its cognate antigen is unknown. With 5 bases clipped from V and 11 bases from J, the junction kept 11 bases outside the gene matches. CDR3 length: 14 amino acids. In germline, CDR1 is MNHEY, CDR2 SVGAGI. Primers: 60 Vbeta forward and 13 Jbeta reverse. TCRdb's table, derived via immunoSEQ multiplex PCR, lists solely in-frame clones and lacks some. The table records approximately 160,000 clones, 80% to 90% of them present only once. The receptor was derived from a girl under 18 in good health and CMV-seropositive. The chain has TRBV6-5 and TRBJ1-1, with 10 positions matching TRBD1. The source material was PBMCs. This chain's CDR3 is CASSTMTGGENAFF. The CDR3 coding sequence is TGTGCCAGCAGTACTATGACAGGGGGCGAGAATGCTTTCTTT.